The 8 T cell receptor beta chains below come from one sample, sequenced in a study of T cells expressing NK-cell markers. TCRdb re-called the 5' RACE reads; every CDR3 protein appears as one record, without DNA. The sample table sets out some 410,000 distinct CDR3 sequences. What was sequenced was blood T cells: a sorted CD56 or NKG2C T cell subset, CD4+ or CD8+ T cells, or bulk PBMC T cells (not recorded which). The origin of the receptors is a woman aged 18 to 75 in good health.

J is TRBJ2-1 and V is TRBV29-1; as DNA is missing, the TRBD1 call by TCRdb cannot be tested. The CDR3 extends over 13 amino acids. Germline V gives CDR1 SQVTM, CDR2 ANQGSEA. CDR3 residues: CSANRVLGNEQFF.

The chain couples TRBV15 to TRBJ2-5; TCRdb reports TRBD1, a call that lacks DNA to check it against. Germline assignment: CDR1 LNHNV and CDR2 YYDKDF (reference sequence). This CDR3 region has 17 residues. CDR3 protein: CATSWFLGVDTQETQYF.

V and J are TRBV28 and TRBJ2-7; TCRdb's assignment of TRBD1 cannot be checked, as there is no DNA. This CDR3 spans 14 amino acids. The germline CDR1 and CDR2 sequences are MDHEN and SYDVKM. This CDR3 is CASSSPGASYEQYF.

V and J are TRBV5-1 and TRBJ1-5; TCRdb calls TRBD1, which cannot be checked without DNA. CDR1 is SGHRS, CDR2 YFSETQ, per germline. The CDR3 consists of 13 residues. This CDR3 reads CASSRGGDQPQHF.

V usage is TRBV12-3 or TRBV12-4 and J usage is TRBJ2-5; no DNA is available, so the TRBD1 call from TCRdb remains unchecked. CDR3 length equals 15 residues. Here the CDR3 reads CASSFSPLPGETQYF.

The chain combines TRBV13 with TRBJ2-7; TCRdb selects TRBD2, and the lack of DNA leaves this call unchecked. The germline V gene encodes CDR1 PRHDT and CDR2 FYEKMQ (reference sequence). The CDR3 covers 12 residues. CDR3 sequence reads: CASSFPTGEQYF.

The chain is built from TRBV28 and TRBJ2-1; lacking DNA, the TRBD1 call made by TCRdb goes unchecked. The V gene's germline CDR1 is MDHEN and CDR2 SYDVKM. The CDR3 has 15 residues. CDR3 residues: CASTLAGTGIVWQFF.

This chain uses TRBV7-9 with TRBJ2-3. CDR1 and CDR2 from the germline V gene are SEHNR and FQNEAQ (reference sequence). The CDR3 has 15 residues. The CDR3 here is CASSLAGYSTDTQYF.